This T cell receptor (beta chain) stems from a study of blood T cell repertoires in COVID-19. In the study overall: COVID-19 samples from acute and convalescent phases originated in the United States, Italy and Spain.

Here immunoSEQ multiplex PCR was the method, and the copy in TCRdb shows in-frame clones only, minus some. The sample includes more than 80,000 clones, around 90% of them seen just once. V lost 0 bases, J lost 5 bases, and 11 bases lay in between. There are 14 residues in the CDR3. Per germline, CDR1 SGHDT and CDR2 YYEEEE. The chain links TRBV5-6 to TRBJ1-2, with D unclear. Input material: peripheral blood. The source of this sequence is a human donor with active COVID-19. The donor label of this sample is uncertain. CDR3 sequence (DNA): TGTGCCAGCAGCTTGGTAGGAACCGGGTATGGCTACACCTTC. It is translated as CASSLVGTGYGYTF.